The rows below give T cell receptor beta chains drawn from one sample of a study of blood T cell repertoires in COVID-19. Method: immunoSEQ multiplex PCR; TCRdb's copy keeps in-frame clones and lacks some. Among 62,000 or so clones, around 80% were seen once, and the ten largest hold 3% to 4.5%. Sample: PBMCs or T cells enriched from blood (not recorded which). The receptors shown here come from a woman aged 40 to 50 with acute COVID-19. CDR3s include the opening cysteine and the closing phenylalanine or tryptophan. The D gene is left open where the match is weak. Clone sizes are given selectively: once, few, many, or a class where the clone is expanded.

TRBV18	TRBJ2-3	TRBD2	NA	TGTGCCAGCTCACCAACAACTAGCGGGGCCCGCGATACGCAGTATTTT	CASSPTTSGARDTQYF
TRBV10-1	TRBJ1-1	NA	few	TGCGCCAGCAGTGACCCGACAAACACTGAAGCTTTCTTT	CASSDPTNTEAFF
TRBV10-1	TRBJ2-5	NA	few	TGCGCCAGCAGTGAGTCCCAGGGGAGAGAGACCCAGTACTTC	CASSESQGRETQYF
TRBV28	TRBJ2-1	NA	NA	TGTGCCAGCAGCTTCGGACTCTACAATGAGCAGTTCTTC	CASSFGLYNEQFF
TRBV5-1	TRBJ1-1	TRBD1	NA	TGCGCCAGCAAGGTTAGGCCAGGGGGCATTAACCTCACTGAAGCTTTCTTT	CASKVRPGGINLTEAFF
TRBV10-2	TRBJ1-1	NA	NA	TGCGCCAGCAGTGAGCGGGGGAATCCCACTGAAGCTTTCTTT	CASSERGNPTEAFF
TRBV15	TRBJ1-1	NA	NA	TGTGCCACCAGCAGAGCCCAGATCATGAACACTGAAGCTTTCTTT	CATSRAQIMNTEAFF
TRBV29-1	TRBJ2-3	NA	few	TGCAGCGGGGTCAGGGGGGGCACAGATACGCAGTATTTT	CSGVRGGTDTQYF
TRBV2	TRBJ2-5	NA	NA	TGTGCCAGCAGTTTGCTGACAGGTCGTTCGGAGACCCAGTACTTC	CASSLLTGRSETQYF
TRBV6-5	TRBJ1-2	NA	few	TGTGCCAGCATCCCCTTTTTGGGGCACTATGGCTACACCTTC	CASIPFLGHYGYTF
TRBV25-1	TRBJ1-5	TRBD1	NA	TGTGCCAGCAGTCCAGGGGGCTTAAGAAATCAGCCCCAGCATTTT	CASSPGGLRNQPQHF
TRBV11-2	TRBJ2-3	NA	NA	TGTGCCAGCAACCTAATAGATCCGCGCACAGATACGCAGTATTTT	CASNLIDPRTDTQYF
TRBV18	TRBJ1-4	NA	NA	TGTGCCAGCTCCGTACAGGGTACATTGGAAAAACTGTTTTTT	CASSVQGTLEKLFF
TRBV27	TRBJ1-5	NA	NA	TGTGCCAGCAGTTTATCAGGGGTATGGAATCAGCCCCAGCATTTT	CASSLSGVWNQPQHF
TRBV19	TRBJ2-2	TRBD1	NA	TGTGCCAGTAGTACCCTCCGACAGGGATCCGGGGAGCTGTTTTTT	CASSTLRQGSGELFF
TRBV28	TRBJ1-1	NA	NA	TGTGCCAGCAGTTTAGCGGGGGACATTGAAGCTTTCTTT	CASSLAGDIEAFF
TRBV7-9	TRBJ1-4	TRBD1	NA	TGTGCCAGCAGGCGATGGGACAGGGAGGAAAAACTGTTTTTT	CASRRWDREEKLFF
TRBV28	TRBJ2-5	TRBD2	NA	TGTGCCAGCAGTTTCCCGGGGGGGCCGGTAGGAGAGACCCAGTACTTC	CASSFPGGPVGETQYF
TRBV19	TRBJ2-7	NA	NA	TGTGCCAGTCAACCAAAGAGCGGGCCCTACGAGCAGTACTTC	CASQPKSGPYEQYF
TRBV27	TRBJ2-1	TRBD1	few	TGTGCCAGCAGTTTTGGGGACAGGGGTTTCGATGAGCAGTTCTTC	CASSFGDRGFDEQFF
TRBV2	TRBJ2-1	TRBD1	NA	TGTGCCAGCCCCAGGGTCCAGGGGGTGTACAATGAGCAGTTCTTC	CASPRVQGVYNEQFF
TRBV11-2	TRBJ2-2	NA	once	TGTGCCAGCAGCTTCTATAGACAGGTCGGGACCGGGGAGCTGTTTTTT	CASSFYRQVGTGELFF
TRBV19	TRBJ2-2	TRBD2	NA	TGTGCCAGTAAGGGACTAGCGGGAGGAGACACCGGGGAGCTGTTTTTT	CASKGLAGGDTGELFF
TRBV29-1	TRBJ2-3	TRBD1	NA	TGCAGCGCGGACAGGGAAGCCGATACGCAGTATTTT	CSADREADTQYF
TRBV29-1	TRBJ2-5	TRBD2	NA	TGCAGCGTTGGGGGAGGGAGGGGAGAGGAGACCCAGTACTTC	CSVGGGRGEETQYF